The 6 T cell receptor beta chains listed next were all sequenced from one sample in a study of human T cells and chemical hapten exposure. Documented time point: patch test 1, 2 weeks after DPC sensitization. Stated treatment: therapeutic diphenylcyclopropenone sensitization with weekly scalp DPC. TCRdb processed the RACE reads anew with MiXCR; each CDR3 protein has one entry. In the table there are 300,000 to 350,000 distinct CDR3 sequences, around 7% of which are singletons. The source material was whole blood, sampled in connection with sensitization to the hapten diphenylcyclopropenone (DPC). These receptors all stem from a woman between 18 and 30 years old with alopecia areata. Some clones in this sample may be carry-over from other donors' samples.

This clonotype appeared a few times. This chain links TRBV28 with TRBJ2-3; 10 positions agree with TRBD1. CDR1 is MDHEN and CDR2 is SYDVKM in the germline V gene. Trimming cost V 10 bases and J 2 bases; bases outside gene matches: 6. This CDR3 comprises 14 residues. The CDR3 region has the DNA TGTGCCACTTCGGACAGGGGGGACACAGATACGCAGTATTTT. This translates into CATSDRGDTDTQYF.

This clonotype appeared a few times. The V gene is TRBV5-1, the J gene TRBJ2-3; D gene ambiguous. CDR3 length: 15 residues. V was shortened by 4 bases and J by 2 bases, with 14 bases between the two germline ends. The germline V gene encodes CDR1 SGHRS and CDR2 YFSETQ. As DNA, the CDR3 is TGCGCCAGCAGCCCCGGGTCAGAGTACACAGATACGCAGTATTTT. Encoded protein: CASSPGSEYTDTQYF.

This clonotype appeared many times. This chain joins TRBV2 and TRBJ2-5; D might be TRBD1 or TRBD2, each matching 5 bases. Trimming cost V 8 bases and J 3 bases, with 19 bases left between them. In germline, CDR1 is SNHLY, CDR2 FYNNEI. The CDR3 extends over 15 amino acids. The CDR3 nucleotides read TGTGCCAGCGCTTTTTTACTAGGGGAAAAAGAGACCCAGTACTTC. Amino acid sequence: CASAFLLGEKETQYF.

This clonotype has more than one count but fewer than ten. V usage is TRBV25-1 and J usage is TRBJ1-5, with D perhaps matching TRBD1 (6 bases). Germline assignment: CDR1 MGHDK and CDR2 SYGVNS. The V end was cut by 5 bases, the J end by 5 bases, with 13 bases between. CDR3 length equals 14 residues. Here the CDR3 reads CASSRGHGDQPQHF. CDR3 DNA: TGTGCCAGCAGTCGGGGACACGGAGATCAGCCCCAGCATTTT.

Only a few counts were recorded for this clonotype. The J gene is TRBJ2-3, the V gene TRBV5-1; D remains ambiguous. V shed 5 bases and J shed 4 bases, with 17 bases lying between them. The CDR3 extends over 15 amino acids. Germline assignment: CDR1 SGHRS and CDR2 YFSETQ. CDR3 region: CASSLDNHGADTQYF. As DNA, the CDR3 is TGCGCCAGCAGTCTTGACAACCATGGCGCAGATACGCAGTATTTT.

This clonotype was seen at least ten times. The chain uses TRBV18 and TRBJ2-2; D remains unclear. V was trimmed by 4 bases and J by 4 bases, leaving 4 bases between them. Looked up from germline, CDR1 is KGHSH and CDR2 is LQKENI. The CDR3 has 12 residues. The CDR3: CASSLTTGELFF. The CDR3 DNA reads as TGTGCCAGCTCACTTACCACCGGGGAGCTGTTTTTT.